This T cell receptor (beta chain) originates from a study of CXCR3-negative and CXCR3-positive naive CD8 T cells (dated by TCRdb to the late 2010s). Turning to the overall study: In total, around 140 million TRB reads were obtained, corresponding to roughly 1.5 +/- 0.3 million reads per library. The diversity and physicochemical repertoire analyses included ten to eleven donors pooled from two independent experiments. TRBV-TRBJ cluster analysis included naive subsets from a handful of donors and memory cells from 3 donors.

Each CD8+ T cell subset was flow-sorted in triplicate, with roughly 310,000 cells per subset placed directly into RLT lysis buffer. Naive CD8+ T cells were defined stringently as CD45RO-CCR7+CD27+CD95- to exclude memory contaminants. Using standard density gradient centrifugation, peripheral blood mononuclear cells were isolated from buffy coats. A FACSAria III was used to flow-sort naive CD8+ T cells into CXCR3-negative and CXCR3-positive populations. Total RNA was extracted from sorted cells with an RNeasy Mini Kit. The paper as a whole reports these results and caveats: TRBV-TRBJ usage was similar between naive CXCR3-negative and CXCR3-positive cells from the same donor, while memory cells showed distinct patterns. Compared with CXCR3-negative naive cells, CXCR3-positive naive cells had TRB CDR3s with higher hydrophobicity (lower Kidera factor 4), lower energy, and higher strength and volume indices. Because surface CD5, which is linked to self-reactivity in mice, was comparable between the naive subsets, TCR interaction strength was also inferred from the physicochemical properties of TRB CDR3s. Because CXCR3 expression was partially decreased after cryopreservation, freshly isolated PBMCs were used for most assays. Repertoire diversity was comparably high in both naive subsets but much lower in memory CD8+ T cells.

The run used a NextSeq 550. The Human TCR Profiling Kit (MiLaboratory) was used to make UMI-labeled 5' RACE TRB cDNA libraries. The full amount of extracted RNA was used for cDNA synthesis, and the full amount of resulting cDNA was used for PCR amplification. Libraries were prepared in parallel using an identical number of PCR cycles. Regarding the original processing steps: About 53,000 +/- 9,400 unique UMI-labeled TRB cDNA molecules per library were extracted with MIGEC and MiXCR, with at least two reads per UMI required. On average, each library contained approximately 40,000 +/- 10,000 functional in-frame TRB CDR3 nucleotide clonotypes without stop codons. After downsampling to 5000 UMI-labeled TRB molecules per sample, diversity metrics such as normalized Shannon-Wiener and Chao1 were calculated in VDJtools. Clonotype-size-weighted physicochemical properties of the central five CDR3 residues (interaction energy, strength, volume and Kidera factor 4) were computed in VDJtools. Each entry corresponds to one CDR3 protein sequence from reads that TCRdb reprocessed, and DNA is not given. The V and J calls were determined by TCRdb, not by the authors. The sample's table lists a count of about 56,000 distinct CDR3 sequences. The top ten clones comprise roughly 0.75% of the sample.

With respect to this clonotype: Its antigen remains unidentified.

Taken from the germline V gene, the CDR1 and CDR2 loops are SNHLY and FYNNEI. Taken from cysteine to phenylalanine, the CDR3 has 14 residues. This entry has no DNA. This TCR came from a human donor in good health. Some clones in this sample may be carry-over from other donors' samples. The chain couples TRBV2 to TRBJ2-1; TCRdb outputs TRBD1, but without DNA this stays unchecked. Sequencing was done on a sample of naive CXCR3+ CD8+ T cells from blood. The cell subset or site label on this specimen signifies: CD45RO-CCR7+CD27+CD95- naive CD8+ T cells expressing CXCR3 (TNR3+). The CDR3 region reads CASSTGQSYNEQFF. This CDR3, with the reference TRBV2 and TRBJ2-1 proteins standing in past its ends, gives the full variable domain EPEVTQTPSHQVTQMGQEVILRCVPISNHLYFYWYRQILGQKVEFLVSFYNNEISEKSEIFDDQFSVERPDGSNFTLKIRSTKLEDSAMYFCASSTGQSYNEQFFGPGTRLTVL.